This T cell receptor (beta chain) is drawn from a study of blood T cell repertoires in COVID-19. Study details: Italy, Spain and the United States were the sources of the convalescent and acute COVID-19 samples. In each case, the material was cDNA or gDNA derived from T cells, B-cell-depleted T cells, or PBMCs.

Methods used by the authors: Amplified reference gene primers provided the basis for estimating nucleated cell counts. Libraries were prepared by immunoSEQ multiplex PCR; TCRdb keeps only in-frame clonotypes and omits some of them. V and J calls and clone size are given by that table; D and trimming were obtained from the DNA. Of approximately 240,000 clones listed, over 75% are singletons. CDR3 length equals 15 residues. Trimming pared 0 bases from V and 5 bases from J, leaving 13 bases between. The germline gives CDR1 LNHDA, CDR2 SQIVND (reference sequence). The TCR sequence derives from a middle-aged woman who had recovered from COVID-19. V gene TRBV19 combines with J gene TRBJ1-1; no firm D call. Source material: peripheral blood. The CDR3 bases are TGTGCCAGTAGTATAGATCACGGGGTAGGGACTGAAGCTTTCTTT. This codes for CASSIDHGVGTEAFF.